This T cell receptor beta chain was captured by sequencing in a study of blood T cell repertoires in COVID-19. Germline values: CDR1 KGHDR, CDR2 SFDVKD. This CDR3 spans 13 amino acids. Trimming removed 8 bases at V and 5 bases at J, with 11 bases between. Clones were sequenced by immunoSEQ multiplex PCR, and TCRdb holds only the in-frame ones, with some missing. The top ten clones hold 10% to 15% of a sample with 120,000 or so clones, over 75% of them seen once. The sequenced material came from peripheral blood. The TCR originated in a man aged 55 to 70 with acute or convalescent COVID-19. The chain combines TRBV24-1 with TRBJ1-4, with D unresolved. CDR3 nucleotides: TGTGCCACCACCGCGGGTCAAAATGAAAAACTGTTTTTT. This encodes CATTAGQNEKLFF.